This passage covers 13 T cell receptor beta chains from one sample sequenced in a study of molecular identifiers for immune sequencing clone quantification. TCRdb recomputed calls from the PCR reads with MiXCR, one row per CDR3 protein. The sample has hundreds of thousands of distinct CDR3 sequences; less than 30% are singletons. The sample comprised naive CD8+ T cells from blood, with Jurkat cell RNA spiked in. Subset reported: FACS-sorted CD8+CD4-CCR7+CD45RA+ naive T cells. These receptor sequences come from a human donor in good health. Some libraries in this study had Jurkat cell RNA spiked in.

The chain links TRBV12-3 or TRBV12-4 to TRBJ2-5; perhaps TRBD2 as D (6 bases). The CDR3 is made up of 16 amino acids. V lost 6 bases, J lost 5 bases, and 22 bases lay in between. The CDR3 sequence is CASSQGPAARGETQYF. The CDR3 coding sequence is TGTGCCAGCAGCCAAGGGCCCGCCGCCCGGGGGGAGACCCAGTACTTC.

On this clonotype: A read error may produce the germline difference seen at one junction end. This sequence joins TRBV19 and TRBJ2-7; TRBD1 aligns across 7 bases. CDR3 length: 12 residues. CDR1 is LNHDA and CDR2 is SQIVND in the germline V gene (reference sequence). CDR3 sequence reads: CAGSGTDYEQYF. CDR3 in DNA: TGTGCCGGTAGTGGGACAGACTACGAGCAGTACTTC.

The CDR3 protein is CASSAGGQGAYEQFF. CDR3 sequence (DNA): TGTGCCAGCAGCGCCGGGGGACAGGGGGCCTACGAGCAGTTCTTC. The chain carries TRBV9 and TRBJ2-1, with 12 bases aligning to TRBD1. CDR3 length: 15 residues. The J segment lost 10 bases and the V segment lost 3 bases, leaving 8 bases of the junction unmatched. The germline V gene has CDR1 SGDLS and CDR2 YYNGEE.

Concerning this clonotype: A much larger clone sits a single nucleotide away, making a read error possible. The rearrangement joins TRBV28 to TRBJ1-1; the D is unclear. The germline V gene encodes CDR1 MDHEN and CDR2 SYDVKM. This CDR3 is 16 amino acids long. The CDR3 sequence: CAGSLHAGLMNTEAFF. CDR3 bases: TGTGCCGGCAGTTTACACGCAGGTCTGATGAACACTGAAGCTTTCTTT.

CDR3 sequence: CASSQGPGRLNSPLHF. In nucleotides, the CDR3 is TGTGCCAGCAGCCAAGGTCCGGGACGGCTCAATTCACCCCTCCACTTT. The chain recombines TRBV14 with TRBJ1-6; possible D gene TRBD1, 5 bases. Trimming took off 1 base at V and 7 bases at J, with 14 bases between the two ends. Per the germline V gene, CDR1 is SGHDN and CDR2 is FVKESK. The CDR3 consists of 16 residues.

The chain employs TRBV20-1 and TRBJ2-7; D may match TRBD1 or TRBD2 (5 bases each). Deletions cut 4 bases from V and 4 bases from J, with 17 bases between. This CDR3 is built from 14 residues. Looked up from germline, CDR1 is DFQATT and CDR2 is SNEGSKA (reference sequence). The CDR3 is CSAINSGATYEQYF. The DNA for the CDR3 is TGCAGTGCTATAAATTCCGGGGCAACATACGAGCAGTACTTC.

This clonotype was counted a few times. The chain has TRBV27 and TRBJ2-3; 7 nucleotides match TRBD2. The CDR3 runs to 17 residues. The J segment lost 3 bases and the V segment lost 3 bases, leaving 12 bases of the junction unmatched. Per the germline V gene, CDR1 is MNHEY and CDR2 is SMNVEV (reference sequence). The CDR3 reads CASSLGAGLPGTDTQYF. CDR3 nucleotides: TGTGCCAGCAGTTTGGGAGCGGGGCTTCCTGGGACAGATACGCAGTATTTT.

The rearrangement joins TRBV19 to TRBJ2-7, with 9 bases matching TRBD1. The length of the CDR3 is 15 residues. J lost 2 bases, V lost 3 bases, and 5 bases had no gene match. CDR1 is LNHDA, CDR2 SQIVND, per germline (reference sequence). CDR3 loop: CASSMGTGTPYEQYF. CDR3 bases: TGTGCCAGTAGTATGGGGACAGGGACCCCCTACGAGCAGTACTTC.

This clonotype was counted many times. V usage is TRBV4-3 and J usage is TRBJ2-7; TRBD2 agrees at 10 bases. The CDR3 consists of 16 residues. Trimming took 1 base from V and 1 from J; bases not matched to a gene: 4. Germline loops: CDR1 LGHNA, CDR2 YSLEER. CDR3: CASSQGTSGTSYEQYF. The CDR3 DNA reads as TGCGCCAGCAGCCAAGGGACTAGCGGTACATCCTACGAGCAGTACTTC.

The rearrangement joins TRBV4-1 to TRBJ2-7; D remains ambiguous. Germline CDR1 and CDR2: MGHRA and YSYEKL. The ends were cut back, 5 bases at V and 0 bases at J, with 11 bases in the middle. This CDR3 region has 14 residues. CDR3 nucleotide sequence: TGCGCCAGCAGCGAAGGACCTCGCTCCTACGAGCAGTACTTC. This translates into CASSEGPRSYEQYF.

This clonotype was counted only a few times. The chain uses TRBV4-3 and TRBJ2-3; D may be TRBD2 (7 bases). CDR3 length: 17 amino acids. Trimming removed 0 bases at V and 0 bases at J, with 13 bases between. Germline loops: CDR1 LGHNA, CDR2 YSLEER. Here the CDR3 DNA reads TGCGCCAGCAGCCAAGATTACGGGGGGCCCAGCACAGATACGCAGTATTTT. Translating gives CASSQDYGGPSTDTQYF.

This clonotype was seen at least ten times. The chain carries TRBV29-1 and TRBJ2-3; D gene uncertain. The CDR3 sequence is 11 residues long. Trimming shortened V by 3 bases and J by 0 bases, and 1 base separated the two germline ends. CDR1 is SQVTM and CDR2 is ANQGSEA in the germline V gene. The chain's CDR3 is CSVDSTDTQYF. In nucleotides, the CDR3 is TGCAGCGTTGACAGCACAGATACGCAGTATTTT.

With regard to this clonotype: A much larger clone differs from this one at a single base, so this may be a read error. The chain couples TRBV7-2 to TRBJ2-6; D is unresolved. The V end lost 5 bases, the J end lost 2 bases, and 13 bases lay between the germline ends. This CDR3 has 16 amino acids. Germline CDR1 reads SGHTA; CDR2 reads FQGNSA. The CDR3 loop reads CASSPSWVPGANVLTF. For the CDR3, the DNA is TGTGCCAGCAGCCCAAGCTGGGTCCCTGGGGCCAACGTCCTGACTTTC.